The clone carrying this TCR beta chain was seen more than once but under ten times. This CDR3 contains 14 residues. Looked up from germline, CDR1 is SEHNR and CDR2 is FQNEAQ (reference sequence). V lost 3 bases, J lost 6 bases, and 12 bases lay in between. One entry per CDR3 protein, called by TCRdb with MiXCR from the 5' RACE reads. This table has fewer than 650,000 distinct CDR3 sequences, just over 7% appearing once. The sample comes from a study of identical twins. The same sample was also studied in work on yellow fever vaccine responses in identical twins.

The chain has TRBV7-9 and TRBJ2-1; a possible D gene is TRBD2 (5 bases). The TCR sequence derives from a woman aged 18-30 years in good health. Sequenced material: PBMCs. The CDR3 loop is CASSFRTLANEQFF. Here the CDR3 DNA reads TGTGCCAGCAGCTTCCGGACCCTAGCCAATGAGCAGTTCTTC.